This T cell receptor (beta chain) was profiled in a study of Ad26.COV2.S vaccination and SARS-CoV-2 variants. Study-level background: Of the COV1001 trial arms, the Ad26.COV2.S arm included the donor.

This clone appeared a single time. Here immunoSEQ multiplex PCR was the method, and the copy in TCRdb shows in-frame clones only, minus some. The data show 200,000 to 300,000 clones, approximately 88% seen once. Treatment of the sample: 15 to 20 received Ad26.COV2.S at low or high dose, single or two shots; five or six received placebo; per-sample allocation not given. Day 63 following the first vaccine or placebo injection was when the samples were taken. The clonotype originates from a person aged 18-65 years who received the Ad26.COV2.S COVID-19 vaccine or a placebo. The sequenced sample was peripheral blood, obtained in a trial of Ad26.COV2.S vaccine versus placebo.

As DNA, the CDR3 is TGTGCCAGCTCACCACCCTACTACAATGAGCAGTTCTTC. Protein: CASSPPYYNEQFF. V usage is TRBV18 and J usage is TRBJ2-1; D unclear. This CDR3 spans 13 amino acids. The germline gives CDR1 KGHSH, CDR2 LQKENI. V was trimmed by 0 bases and J by 3 bases, leaving 3 bases between them.